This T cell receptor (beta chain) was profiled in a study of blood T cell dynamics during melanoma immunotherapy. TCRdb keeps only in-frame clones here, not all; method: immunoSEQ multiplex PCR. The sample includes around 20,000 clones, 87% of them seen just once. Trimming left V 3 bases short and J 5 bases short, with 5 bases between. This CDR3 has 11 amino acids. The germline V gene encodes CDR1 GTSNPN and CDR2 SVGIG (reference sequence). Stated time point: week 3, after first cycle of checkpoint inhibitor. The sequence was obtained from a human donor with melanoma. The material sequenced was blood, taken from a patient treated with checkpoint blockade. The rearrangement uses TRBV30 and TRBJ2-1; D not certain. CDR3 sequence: CAWRGNNEQFF. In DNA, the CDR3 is TGTGCCTGGAGGGGGAACAATGAGCAGTTCTTC.